The 20 T cell receptor beta chains given below trace back to one sample, sequenced in a study of Ad26.COV2.S vaccination and SARS-CoV-2 variants. Treatment defined: roughly 18 received Ad26.COV2.S at low or high dose, single or two shots; about 5 received placebo; per-sample allocation not given. Samples analyzed were those drawn on day 63 after the first vaccine or placebo injection. Assay: immunoSEQ multiplex PCR; the TCRdb copy retains only in-frame clones and omits some. Among 400,000 to 500,000 clones listed, roughly 88% were seen once. This sample comprised peripheral blood, obtained in a trial of Ad26.COV2.S vaccine versus placebo. These receptors all come from a person aged 18-60 years who received the Ad26.COV2.S COVID-19 vaccine or a placebo.

This clone was counted only a few times. The chain links TRBV4-1 to TRBJ2-2; 7 nucleotides match TRBD1. With V trimmed by 4 bases and J by 0 bases, 11 bases remained unmatched. The CDR3 contains 18 residues. Germline CDR1 is MGHRA and CDR2 is YSYEKL. The CDR3 bases are TGCGCCAGCAGCCCGATCCTCGCCCAGGGGGCGAACACCGGGGAGCTGTTTTTT. This gives the protein CASSPILAQGANTGELFF.

The rearrangement links TRBV5-1 to TRBJ1-1; 7 positions agree with TRBD1. With 3 bases clipped from V and 1 base from J, the junction kept 6 bases outside the gene matches. The germline V gene has CDR1 SGHRS and CDR2 YFSETQ. The length of the CDR3 is 15 residues. The CDR3 coding sequence is TGCGCCAGCAGCTCGCAAGGGGGCGCGAACACTGAAGCTTTCTTT. Translation gives CASSSQGGANTEAFF.

V is TRBV5-6 and J is TRBJ1-2; TRBD1 agrees at 8 bases. V lost 0 bases to trimming and J lost 10 bases; unmatched junction nucleotides: 14. The CDR3 is made up of 16 amino acids. Germline V gene data show CDR1 as SGHDT and CDR2 as YYEEEE. The CDR3 DNA reads as TGTGCCAGCAGCTTGGTATTGTCAGGGGGCCAGATGTCCTACACCTTC. Translation gives CASSLVLSGGQMSYTF. The variable domain in full, completed from reference TRBV5-6 and TRBJ1-2, reads DAGVTQSPTHLIKTRGQQVTLRCSPKSGHDTVSWYQQALGQGPQFIFQYYEEEERQRGNFPDRFSGHQFPNYSSELNVNALLLGDSALYLCASSLVLSGGQMSYTFGSGTRLTVV.

The V gene is TRBV10-3, the J gene TRBJ2-2; D gene ambiguous. The germline V gene has CDR1 ENHRY and CDR2 SYGVKD. V lost 10 bases to trimming and J lost 0 bases, with 6 bases between them. The CDR3 has 12 amino acids. In DNA form, the CDR3 reads TGTGCCAGCAGCACGAACACCGGGGAGCTGTTTTTT. It translates to CASSTNTGELFF.

This chain joins TRBV5-4 and TRBJ2-7, with 9 bases lining up with TRBD1. The CDR3 is 14 residues long. V was pared by 4 bases and J by 3 bases, with 5 bases of the junction left unmatched. Germline V gene sequence: CDR1 SGHNT, CDR2 YYREEE (reference sequence). The CDR3, as DNA: TGTGCCAGCAGCCGGGACAGGGAACTCTACGAGCAGTACTTC. It yields the protein CASSRDRELYEQYF.

J is TRBJ2-1 and V is TRBV27; D is uncertain. Germline assignment: CDR1 MNHEY and CDR2 SMNVEV (reference sequence). The CDR3 contains 15 residues. Trimming cost V 3 bases and J 6 bases, with 15 bases left between them. The CDR3 DNA is TGTGCCAGCAGTTTTGGGCAGTTTAGTGTCAATGAGCAGTTCTTC. It translates to CASSFGQFSVNEQFF.

The rearrangement joins TRBV7-9 to TRBJ2-2; perhaps D is TRBD1 or TRBD2 (5 bases each). CDR1 is SEHNR, CDR2 FQNEAQ, per germline (reference sequence). Trimming took off 0 bases at V and 1 base at J, with 6 bases between the two ends. The CDR3 consists of 15 residues. The DNA for the CDR3 is TGTGCCAGCAGCTTAGCGGGGGTGAACACCGGGGAGCTGTTTTTT. Residues: CASSLAGVNTGELFF.

This clone appeared a single time. The chain's CDR3 is CASSLRGGGLATNEKLFF. DNA of the CDR3: TGTGCCAGCAGCTTACGGGGAGGGGGGCTTGCAACTAATGAAAAACTGTTTTTT. The chain uses TRBV11-2 and TRBJ1-4; tentatively, D is TRBD1 (6 bases). The CDR3 has 18 amino acids. Per the germline V gene, CDR1 is SGHAT and CDR2 is FQNNGV. The V end lost 2 bases, the J end lost 0 bases, and 16 bases lay between the germline ends.

V and J are TRBV27 and TRBJ1-1; D not resolved. Looked up from germline, CDR1 is MNHEY and CDR2 is SMNVEV (reference sequence). The V end lost 5 bases, the J end lost 3 bases, and 19 bases lay between the germline ends. The CDR3 runs to 16 residues. CDR3 DNA: TGTGCCAGCAGTGACTTGTACGCCGACGGACACACTGAAGCTTTCTTT. Translated: CASSDLYADGHTEAFF.

The chain links TRBV5-6 to TRBJ2-5, with 8 positions matching TRBD1. The CDR3 covers 15 residues. Germline-derived CDR1 and CDR2 are SGHDT and YYEEEE. Trimming took 4 bases from V and 2 from J; bases not matched to a gene: 7. This CDR3 reads CASSISGGLQETQYF. Here the CDR3 DNA reads TGTGCCAGCAGCATCTCAGGGGGCCTGCAAGAGACCCAGTACTTC. Full variable domain (missing parts from reference TRBV5-6 and TRBJ2-5): DAGVTQSPTHLIKTRGQQVTLRCSPKSGHDTVSWYQQALGQGPQFIFQYYEEEERQRGNFPDRFSGHQFPNYSSELNVNALLLGDSALYLCASSISGGLQETQYFGPGTRLLVL.

The chain links TRBV7-8 to TRBJ1-3; D is possibly TRBD1 (6 bases). Between the trimmed V and J ends, which lost 5 bases and 4 bases, there was a span of 12 bases. Looked up from germline, CDR1 is SGHVS and CDR2 is FQNEAQ. The length of the CDR3 is 14 residues. CDR3 nucleotide sequence: TGTGCCAGCAGCCTGTCGACAGGAGGAAACACCATATATTTT. Protein sequence: CASSLSTGGNTIYF.

This chain links TRBV6-5 with TRBJ1-2; D is unclear. V was trimmed by 2 bases and J by 8 bases, leaving 9 bases between them. CDR1 is MNHEY, CDR2 SVGAGI, per germline. The CDR3 loop spans 12 amino acids. For the CDR3, the DNA is TGTGCCAGCAGTTACGCGGGGTCCGGCTACACCTTC. This translates into CASSYAGSGYTF.

This clone was seen just once. This chain links TRBV20-1 with TRBJ2-3; 7 bases are shared with TRBD1. With V trimmed by 3 bases and J by 12 bases, 6 bases remained unmatched. Germline CDR1 DFQATT, CDR2 SNEGSKA (reference sequence). This CDR3 comprises 11 residues. CDR3 protein: CSASYRGSQYF. CDR3 DNA: TGCAGTGCTAGCTACAGGGGATCCCAGTATTTT.

The table lists this clone with a few counts. V usage is TRBV7-2 and J usage is TRBJ2-2; D not certain. Looked up from germline, CDR1 is SGHTA and CDR2 is FQGNSA. Trimming cost V 5 bases and J 4 bases, with 11 bases left between them. CDR3 length: 14 amino acids. The DNA of the CDR3 is TGTGCCAGCAGCCTAAAGGTTCTCACCGGGGAGCTGTTTTTT. It encodes CASSLKVLTGELFF.

The chain uses TRBV6-5 and TRBJ1-2, with 8 nucleotides matching TRBD1. This CDR3 contains 13 residues. The V segment lost 6 bases and the J segment 7 bases; nucleotides outside the gene matches: 7. Germline V gene data show CDR1 as MNHEY and CDR2 as SVGAGI. The CDR3 nucleotides are TGTGCCAGCAGCCGACAGGGGCCGGGTGGCTACACCTTC. Residues: CASSRQGPGGYTF.

The V gene is TRBV4-2, the J gene TRBJ1-5, with D possibly matching TRBD1 (5 bases). V was trimmed by 1 base and J by 1 base, leaving 8 bases between them. Germline lookup yields CDR1 LGHNA and CDR2 YNFKEQ. This CDR3 has 15 amino acids. In nucleotides, the CDR3 is TGTGCCAGCAGCCAAGCTCCAGGGAGCAATCAGCCCCAGCATTTT. Its translation: CASSQAPGSNQPQHF.

CDR3 sequence reads: CASSSTALSGNTIYF. DNA of the CDR3: TGTGCCAGCAGCTCGACAGCTCTCTCTGGAAACACCATATATTTT. V is TRBV7-9 and J is TRBJ1-3; maybe TRBD1 (5 bases). The CDR3 is 15 residues long. Germline V gene lookup returns CDR1 SEHNR and CDR2 FQNEAQ (reference sequence). Trimming shortened V by 4 bases and J by 0 bases, and 10 bases separated the two germline ends.

The chain employs TRBV4-3 and TRBJ1-2; D is unclear. This CDR3 is 11 amino acids long. Germline CDR1 LGHNA, CDR2 YSLEER. V lost 1 base, J lost 5 bases, and 2 bases lay in between. The CDR3 sequence is CASSQGYGYTF. CDR3 nucleotide sequence: TGCGCCAGCAGCCAAGGGTATGGCTACACCTTC.

V and J are TRBV5-1 and TRBJ2-4; weak D call: TRBD2 (6 bases). Per the germline V gene, CDR1 is SGHRS and CDR2 is YFSETQ. Trimming pared 3 bases from V and 0 bases from J, leaving 16 bases between. The CDR3 totals 17 residues. The CDR3 spells CASSSTFGGLAKNIQYF. The CDR3 nucleotides read TGCGCCAGCAGCTCTACGTTTGGAGGGCTAGCCAAAAACATTCAGTACTTC. The full variable domain, in which reference TRBV5-1 and TRBJ2-4 provide the parts outside the CDR3, is KAGVTQTPRYLIKTRGQQVTLSCSPISGHRSVSWYQQTPGQGLQFLFEYFSETQRNKGNFPGRFSGRQFSNSRSEMNVSTLELGDSALYLCASSSTFGGLAKNIQYFGAGTRLSVL.

The chain joins TRBV10-3 to TRBJ1-4, with 7 bases matching TRBD1. Losses at the gene ends were 0 bases for V and 8 bases for J; bases not matched to a gene: 3. There are 14 residues in the CDR3. CDR1 and CDR2 from the germline V gene are ENHRY and SYGVKD. The CDR3 here is CAISESRGQEKLFF. The CDR3 coding sequence is TGTGCCATCAGTGAGTCGAGGGGGCAAGAAAAACTGTTTTTT.